The 10 T cell receptor beta chains listed next were all sequenced from one sample in a study of control samples from healthy donors and cancer patients. TCRdb keeps only in-frame clones here, not all; method: immunoSEQ multiplex PCR. Of roughly 130,000 clones in the sample, approximately 94% were seen once. What was sequenced was blood. These receptors were obtained from a young man in good health.

The chain links TRBV3-1 (or the pseudogene TRBV3-2) to TRBJ2-1; no firm D call. Trimming took 2 bases from V and 7 from J, leaving 15 bases between them. Germline assignment: CDR1 LGHDT and CDR2 YNNKEL (reference sequence). This CDR3 has 15 residues. This CDR3 reads CASSQLQRTGNEQFF. CDR3 sequence (DNA): TGTGCCAGCAGCCAATTACAGAGGACCGGGAATGAGCAGTTCTTC.

This clone was found once. The rearrangement uses TRBV4-3 and TRBJ2-3; maybe TRBD2 (6 bases). Germline CDR1 is LGHNA and CDR2 is YSLEER. CDR3 size: 15 residues. The ends were cut back, 4 bases at V and 1 base at J, with 12 bases in the middle. CDR3 sequence: CASSPAGPGTDTQYF. The CDR3 DNA reads as TGCGCCAGCAGCCCGGCGGGACCCGGCACAGATACGCAGTATTTT.

The chain carries TRBV2 and TRBJ1-1; 7 bases match TRBD1. The CDR3 runs 14 residues. Trimming took 10 bases from V and 2 from J; bases not matched to a gene: 10. CDR1 is SNHLY, CDR2 FYNNEI, per germline. The CDR3, as DNA: TGTGCCAAGCAGGGGGTTGGGGTAAACACTGAAGCTTTCTTT. Amino acids: CAKQGVGVNTEAFF.

The chain carries TRBV7-2 and TRBJ2-2, with 7 bases matching TRBD1. The CDR3 sequence is 16 residues long. Germline CDR1 SGHTA, CDR2 FQGNSA. The trim removed 5 bases at V and 0 bases at J, leaving 6 bases unmatched. The CDR3 sequence: CASSPRTGSNTGELFF. DNA of the CDR3: TGTGCCAGCAGCCCCCGGACAGGTTCGAACACCGGGGAGCTGTTTTTT.

This clone was seen once. The chain uses TRBV30 and TRBJ2-3; D gene unclear. The CDR3 contains 12 residues. Looked up from germline, CDR1 is GTSNPN and CDR2 is SVGIG (reference sequence). V was cut by 2 bases and J by 4 bases, with 7 bases left in between. CDR3: CAWSPQADTQYF. CDR3 bases: TGTGCCTGGAGTCCTCAGGCAGATACGCAGTATTTT.

The chain couples TRBV5-1 to TRBJ1-3; D ambiguous. The CDR3 runs 16 residues. The V gene's germline CDR1 is SGHRS and CDR2 YFSETQ. Trimming left V 0 bases short and J 0 bases short, with 10 bases between. The CDR3 DNA sequence: TGCGCCAGCAGCTTGGGCGGGATTAACTCTGGAAACACCATATATTTT. Encoded protein: CASSLGGINSGNTIYF.

The rearrangement uses TRBV7-3 and TRBJ2-1; tentative D call: TRBD2 (5 bases). This CDR3 has 13 residues. Trimming shortened V by 4 bases and J by 9 bases, and 13 bases separated the two germline ends. Germline V gives CDR1 SGHTA, CDR2 FQGTGA. CDR3 loop: CASSSTLRGEQFF. The CDR3 nucleotides read TGTGCCAGCAGCTCGACCTTACGGGGTGAGCAGTTCTTC.

The V and J genes are TRBV5-1 and TRBJ2-2; D may be TRBD1 or TRBD2 (7 bases each). Trimming removed 3 bases from V and 4 bases from J, with 31 bases in between. Germline V gives CDR1 SGHRS, CDR2 YFSETQ. The CDR3 consists of 21 residues. This CDR3 reads CASSWTGQLSVGERGTGELFF. Here the CDR3 DNA reads TGCGCCAGCAGCTGGACGGGACAGCTCTCCGTCGGGGAGCGGGGCACCGGGGAGCTGTTTTTT.

The rearrangement uses TRBV28 and TRBJ1-5; perhaps TRBD1 as D (5 bases). V was trimmed by 2 bases and J by 6 bases, leaving 23 bases between them. The CDR3 loop spans 18 amino acids. The germline V gene has CDR1 MDHEN and CDR2 SYDVKM. The CDR3 sequence is CASSLGGRKVGWGQPQHF. The CDR3 DNA sequence: TGTGCCAGCAGTTTAGGGGGTAGAAAGGTTGGATGGGGTCAGCCCCAGCATTTT.

The chain combines TRBV18 with TRBJ2-7; no reliable D call. The CDR3 length is 13 residues. Germline assignment: CDR1 KGHSH and CDR2 LQKENI. Deletions cut 3 bases from V and 5 bases from J, with 11 bases between. CDR3 loop: CASSPHKGDEQYF. The CDR3 DNA sequence: TGTGCCAGCTCACCTCATAAGGGCGACGAGCAGTACTTC.